The clone carrying this T cell receptor beta chain turned up a few times. These data belong to a study of T cells in Graves' hyperthyroidism and ophthalmopathy. With duration under 3 months, ophthalmopathy was active: Clinical Activity Score at least 3, NOSPECS at least 4. Diagnoses were made from clinical symptoms, serum measures (thyroxine and TRAb), thyroid ultrasound and orbital computed tomography. Amplification targeted TCR beta CDR3 regions from RNA transcripts. HTBI primers were the set used in a first-round RT-PCR of the TCR CDR3. TCRdb itself ran the multiplex PCR reads through MiXCR, one entry per CDR3 protein. The sample consists of about 370,000 distinct CDR3 sequences, around 15% of them appearing once. The source of this sequence is a woman aged 60-75 years with Graves' ophthalmopathy. Sample: blood.

Written as DNA, the CDR3 is TGTGCCAGTAGTATGGGGACCCTAGCCACAGAGACCCAGTACTTC. Translation gives CASSMGTLATETQYF. The chain combines TRBV19 with TRBJ2-5, with D perhaps assigned TRBD1 or TRBD2 (5 bases each). The CDR3 runs 15 residues. Germline V lookup: CDR1 LNHDA, CDR2 SQIVND (reference sequence). V was clipped by 3 bases and J by 4 bases, with 15 bases between them.